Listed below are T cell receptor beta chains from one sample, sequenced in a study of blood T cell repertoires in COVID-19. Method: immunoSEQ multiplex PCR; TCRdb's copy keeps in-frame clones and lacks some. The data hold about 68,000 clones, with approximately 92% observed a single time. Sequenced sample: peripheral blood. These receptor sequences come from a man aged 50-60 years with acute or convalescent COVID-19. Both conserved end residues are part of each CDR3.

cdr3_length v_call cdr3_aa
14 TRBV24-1 CATSDSLRPGPQHF
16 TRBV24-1 CATSDPGLAGGVTQYF
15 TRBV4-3 CASSLGQGTNYGYTF
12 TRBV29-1 CSVGGQLGEQYF
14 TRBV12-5 CASGLFRVTGELFF
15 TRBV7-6 CASSLRFTVQETQYF
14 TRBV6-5 CASRTSGLSYEQYF
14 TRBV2 CASSEAGGTSPLHF
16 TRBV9 CASSVGGGDGNQPQHF
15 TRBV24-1 CATRGALGAYNEQFF
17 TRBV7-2 CASSLRVGGRATDTQYF
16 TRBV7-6 CASSLGLAGTYNEQFF
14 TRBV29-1 CSVRIGGRAYEQYF
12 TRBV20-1 CSASDLAGEQFF
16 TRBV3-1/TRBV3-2 CASSFGAGGDGQPQHF
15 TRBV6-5 CASSRGQGGTYEQYF
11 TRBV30 CAWGTGDEQFF
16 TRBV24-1 CATSERTVSSYNEQFF
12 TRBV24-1 CATQGQNYGYTF